This TCR beta chain comes out of a study of OX40 agonist ivuxolimab in advanced cancers. Study in general: An agonistic anti-OX40 (CD134) antibody, ivuxolimab, was used to treat the patients. Therapy given before enrollment (anti-PD-1, anti-PD-L1 or anti-CTLA-4) was allowed, and around 44% had some.

On this clone itself: Its antigen is as yet unknown.

The data were produced by immunoSEQ multiplex PCR, yet TCRdb's version contains in-frame clones alone and is incomplete. This sample has about 91,000 clones, with approximately 85% found just once. The germline V gene has CDR1 SGHAT and CDR2 FQDESV (reference sequence). The CDR3 runs 13 residues. V was clipped by 6 bases and J by 2 bases, with 11 bases between them. Points from the study as a whole: Compared with CD4+, CD8+ T cells on average had more expanded clones.

This chain connects TRBV11-1 to TRBJ2-7; D is uncertain. The sequence was obtained from an adult with an advanced solid tumor such as melanoma, head and neck, liver or kidney cancer. Sequenced material: CD4+ or CD8+ T cells sorted from blood, taken in a trial of the OX40 agonist ivuxolimab. DNA of the CDR3: TGTGCCAGCAGTCGATACTCGCCCTACGAGCAGTACTTC. It is translated as CASSRYSPYEQYF. The variable domain in full, completed from reference TRBV11-1 and TRBJ2-7, reads EAEVAQSPRYKITEKSQAVAFWCDPISGHATLYWYRQILGQGPELLVQFQDESVVDDSQLPKDRFSAERLKGVDSTLKIQPAELGDSAMYLCASSRYSPYEQYFGPGTRLTVT.